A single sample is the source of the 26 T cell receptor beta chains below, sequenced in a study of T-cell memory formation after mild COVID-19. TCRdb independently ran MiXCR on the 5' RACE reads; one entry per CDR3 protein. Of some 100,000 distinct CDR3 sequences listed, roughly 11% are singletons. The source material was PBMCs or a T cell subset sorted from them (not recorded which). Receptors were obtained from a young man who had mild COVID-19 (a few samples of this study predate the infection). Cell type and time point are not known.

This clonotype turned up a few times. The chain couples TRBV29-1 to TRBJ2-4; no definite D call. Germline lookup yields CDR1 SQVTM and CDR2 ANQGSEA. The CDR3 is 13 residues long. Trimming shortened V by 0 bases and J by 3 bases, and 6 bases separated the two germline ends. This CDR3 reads CSVEEGNKNIQYF. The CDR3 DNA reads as TGCAGCGTTGAAGAGGGGAACAAAAACATTCAGTACTTC.

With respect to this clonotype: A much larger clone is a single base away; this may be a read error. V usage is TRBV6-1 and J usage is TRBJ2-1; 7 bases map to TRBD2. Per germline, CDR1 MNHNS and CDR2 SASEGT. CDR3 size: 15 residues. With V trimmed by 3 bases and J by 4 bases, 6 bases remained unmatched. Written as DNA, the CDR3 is TGTGCCAGCAGTGACGGGGCGGGGGAATACAATGAGCAGTTCTTC. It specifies CASSDGAGEYNEQFF.

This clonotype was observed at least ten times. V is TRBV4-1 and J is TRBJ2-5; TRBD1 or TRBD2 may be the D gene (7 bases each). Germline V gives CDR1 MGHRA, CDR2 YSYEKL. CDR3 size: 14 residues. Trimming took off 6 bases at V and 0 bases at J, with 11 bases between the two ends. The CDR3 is CASRRGTDQETQYF. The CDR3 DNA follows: TGCGCCAGCAGGCGGGGGACAGACCAAGAGACCCAGTACTTC.

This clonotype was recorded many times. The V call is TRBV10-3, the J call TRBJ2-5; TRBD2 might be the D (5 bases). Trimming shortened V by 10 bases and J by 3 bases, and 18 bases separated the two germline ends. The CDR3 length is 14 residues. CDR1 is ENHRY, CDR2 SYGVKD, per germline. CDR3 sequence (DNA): TGTGCCACCCTGCCGACGGGATTCGAAGAGACCCAGTACTTC. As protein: CATLPTGFEETQYF.

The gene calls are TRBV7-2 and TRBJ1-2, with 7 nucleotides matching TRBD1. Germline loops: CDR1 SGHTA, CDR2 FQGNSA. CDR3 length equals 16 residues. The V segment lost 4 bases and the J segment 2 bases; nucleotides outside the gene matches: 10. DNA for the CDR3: TGTGCCAGCAGCTACTCGACAGGGTTAATAAACTATGGCTACACCTTC. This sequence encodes CASSYSTGLINYGYTF.

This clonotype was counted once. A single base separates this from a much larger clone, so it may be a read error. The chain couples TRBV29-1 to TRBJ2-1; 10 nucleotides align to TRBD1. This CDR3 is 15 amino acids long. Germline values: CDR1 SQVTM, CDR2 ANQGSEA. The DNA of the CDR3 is TGCAGCGTTACGGGACAGGGGATGATTTACACTGAGCAGTTCTTC. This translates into CSVTGQGMIYTEQFF.

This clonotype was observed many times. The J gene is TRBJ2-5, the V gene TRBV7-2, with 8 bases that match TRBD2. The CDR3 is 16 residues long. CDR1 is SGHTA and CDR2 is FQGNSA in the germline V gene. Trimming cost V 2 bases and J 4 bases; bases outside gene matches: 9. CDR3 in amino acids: CASSLIGRLAGETQYF. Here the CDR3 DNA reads TGTGCCAGCAGCTTAATCGGCCGTCTAGCGGGAGAGACCCAGTACTTC.

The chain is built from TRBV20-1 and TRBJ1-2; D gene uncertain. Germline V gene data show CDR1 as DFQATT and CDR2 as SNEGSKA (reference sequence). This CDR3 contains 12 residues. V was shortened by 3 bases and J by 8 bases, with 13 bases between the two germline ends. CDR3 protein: CSARSGNGGYTF. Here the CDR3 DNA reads TGCAGTGCTAGGAGCGGGAATGGAGGCTACACCTTC.

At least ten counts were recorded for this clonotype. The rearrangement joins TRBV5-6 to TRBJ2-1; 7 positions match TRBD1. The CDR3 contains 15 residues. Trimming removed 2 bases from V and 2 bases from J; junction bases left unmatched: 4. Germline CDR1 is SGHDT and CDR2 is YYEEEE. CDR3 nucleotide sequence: TGTGCCAGCAGCTTCGGCGACAGGGCCTACAATGAGCAGTTCTTC. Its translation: CASSFGDRAYNEQFF.

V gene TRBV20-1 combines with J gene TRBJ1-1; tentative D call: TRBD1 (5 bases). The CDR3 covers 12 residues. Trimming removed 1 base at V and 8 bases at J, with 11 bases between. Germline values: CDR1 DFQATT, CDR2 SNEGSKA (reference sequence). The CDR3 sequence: CSARGGSAEAFF. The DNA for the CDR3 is TGCAGTGCTAGAGGGGGCTCGGCGGAAGCTTTCTTT.

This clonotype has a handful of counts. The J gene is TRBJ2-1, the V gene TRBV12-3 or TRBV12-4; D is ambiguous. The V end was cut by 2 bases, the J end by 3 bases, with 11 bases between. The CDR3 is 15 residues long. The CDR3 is CASSLKGMIYNEQFF. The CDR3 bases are TGTGCCAGCAGTTTAAAGGGTATGATCTACAATGAGCAGTTCTTC.

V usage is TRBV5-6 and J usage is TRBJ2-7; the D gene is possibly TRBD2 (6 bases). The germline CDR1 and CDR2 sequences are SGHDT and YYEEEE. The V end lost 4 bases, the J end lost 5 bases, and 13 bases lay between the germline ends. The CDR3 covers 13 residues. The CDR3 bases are TGTGCCAGCAGCCTGGGGACTCCCAACGAGCAGTACTTC. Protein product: CASSLGTPNEQYF.

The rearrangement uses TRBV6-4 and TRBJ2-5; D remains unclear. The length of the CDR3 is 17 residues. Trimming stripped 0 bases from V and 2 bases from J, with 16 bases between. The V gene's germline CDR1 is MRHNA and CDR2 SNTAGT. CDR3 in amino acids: CASSDSTASSLQETQYF. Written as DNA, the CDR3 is TGTGCCAGCAGTGACTCGACGGCATCAAGCCTGCAAGAGACCCAGTACTTC.

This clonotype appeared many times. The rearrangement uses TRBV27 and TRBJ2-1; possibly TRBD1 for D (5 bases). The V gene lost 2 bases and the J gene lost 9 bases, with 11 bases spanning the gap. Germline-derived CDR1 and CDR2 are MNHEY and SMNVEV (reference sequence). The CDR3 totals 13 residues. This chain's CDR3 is CASSLGALSEQFF. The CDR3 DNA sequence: TGTGCCAGCAGTTTAGGGGCCCTCAGTGAGCAGTTCTTC.

This chain's CDR3 is CAISILAGGHADTQYF. The CDR3 DNA sequence: TGTGCCATCAGTATACTAGCGGGGGGGCACGCAGATACGCAGTATTTT. The rearrangement uses TRBV10-3 and TRBJ2-3; 13 bases match TRBD2. Germline V gene lookup returns CDR1 ENHRY and CDR2 SYGVKD. After removal of 5 bases from V and 4 bases from J, the junction contained 6 bases not matched to a gene. This CDR3 comprises 16 residues.

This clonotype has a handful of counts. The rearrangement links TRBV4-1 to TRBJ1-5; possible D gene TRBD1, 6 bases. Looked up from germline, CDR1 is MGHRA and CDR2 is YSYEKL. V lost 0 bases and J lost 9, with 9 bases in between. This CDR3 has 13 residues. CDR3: CASSQEIGGPQHF. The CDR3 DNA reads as TGCGCCAGCAGCCAAGAGATAGGGGGGCCCCAGCATTTT.

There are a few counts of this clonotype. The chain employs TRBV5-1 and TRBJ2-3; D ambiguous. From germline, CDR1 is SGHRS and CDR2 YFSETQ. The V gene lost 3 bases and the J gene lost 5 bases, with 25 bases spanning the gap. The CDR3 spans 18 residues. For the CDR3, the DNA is TGCGCCAGCAGCTCCCTTGGCAGGAAAACTGATACCCGAGATACGCAGTATTTT. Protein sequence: CASSSLGRKTDTRDTQYF.

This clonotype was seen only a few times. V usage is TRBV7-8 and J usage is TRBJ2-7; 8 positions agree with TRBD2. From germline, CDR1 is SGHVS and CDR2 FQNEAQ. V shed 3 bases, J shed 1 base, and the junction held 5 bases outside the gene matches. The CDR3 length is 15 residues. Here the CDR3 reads CASSFRRGVSYEQYF. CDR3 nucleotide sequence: TGTGCCAGCAGCTTCCGGCGGGGGGTTTCCTACGAGCAGTACTTC.

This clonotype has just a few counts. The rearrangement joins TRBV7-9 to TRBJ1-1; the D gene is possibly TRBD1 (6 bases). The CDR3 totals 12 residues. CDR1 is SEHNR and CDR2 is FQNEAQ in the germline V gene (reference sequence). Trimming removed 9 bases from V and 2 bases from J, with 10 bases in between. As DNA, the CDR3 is TGTGCCAGTTTCAGGGGTAACACTGAAGCTTTCTTT. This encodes CASFRGNTEAFF.

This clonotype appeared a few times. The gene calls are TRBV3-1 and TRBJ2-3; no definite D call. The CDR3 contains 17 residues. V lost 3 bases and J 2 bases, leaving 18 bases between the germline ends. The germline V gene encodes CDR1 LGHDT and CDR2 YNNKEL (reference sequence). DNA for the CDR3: TGTGCCAGCAGCCACTCAACCCCCCCTGGTCCCACAGATACGCAGTATTTT. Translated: CASSHSTPPGPTDTQYF.

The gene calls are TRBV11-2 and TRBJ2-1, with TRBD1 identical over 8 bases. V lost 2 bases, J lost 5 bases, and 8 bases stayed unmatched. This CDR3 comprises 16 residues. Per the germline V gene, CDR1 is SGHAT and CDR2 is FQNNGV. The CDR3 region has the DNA TGTGCCAGCAGCTTACCTGACAGGGGATGGGACAATGAGCAGTTCTTC. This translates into CASSLPDRGWDNEQFF.

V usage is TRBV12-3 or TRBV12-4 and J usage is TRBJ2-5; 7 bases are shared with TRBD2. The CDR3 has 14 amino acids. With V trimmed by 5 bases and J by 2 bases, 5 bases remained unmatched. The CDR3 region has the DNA TGTGCCAGCAGTGCCCGGGACTATCAAGAGACCCAGTACTTC. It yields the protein CASSARDYQETQYF.

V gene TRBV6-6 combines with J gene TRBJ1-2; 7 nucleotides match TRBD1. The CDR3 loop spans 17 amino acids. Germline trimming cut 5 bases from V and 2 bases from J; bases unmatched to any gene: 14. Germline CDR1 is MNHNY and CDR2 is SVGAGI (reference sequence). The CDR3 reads CASSVRGQREGNYGYTF. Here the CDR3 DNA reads TGTGCCAGCAGTGTGAGGGGGCAAAGAGAAGGGAACTATGGCTACACCTTC.

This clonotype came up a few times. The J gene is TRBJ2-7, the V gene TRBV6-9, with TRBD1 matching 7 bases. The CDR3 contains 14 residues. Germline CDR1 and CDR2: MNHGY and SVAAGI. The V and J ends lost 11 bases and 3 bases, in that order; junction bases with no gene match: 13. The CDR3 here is CAGTRGGKIYEQYV. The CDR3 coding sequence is TGTGCCGGGACCCGAGGGGGCAAGATCTACGAGCAGTACGTC.

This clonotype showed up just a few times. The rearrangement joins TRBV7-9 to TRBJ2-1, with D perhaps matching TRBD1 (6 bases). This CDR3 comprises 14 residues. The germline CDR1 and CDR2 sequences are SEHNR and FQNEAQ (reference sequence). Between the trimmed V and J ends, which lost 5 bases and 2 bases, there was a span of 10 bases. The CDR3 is CASSQRTAYNEQFF. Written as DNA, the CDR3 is TGTGCCAGCAGCCAACGGACAGCCTACAATGAGCAGTTCTTC.

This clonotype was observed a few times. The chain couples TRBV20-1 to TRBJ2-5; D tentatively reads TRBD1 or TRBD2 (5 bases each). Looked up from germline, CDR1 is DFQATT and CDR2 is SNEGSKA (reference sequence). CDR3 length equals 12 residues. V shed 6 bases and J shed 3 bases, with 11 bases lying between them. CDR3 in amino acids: CSAGDPEETQYF. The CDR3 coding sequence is TGCAGTGCCGGGGACCCTGAAGAGACCCAGTACTTC.